The 7 T cell receptor beta chains below were found in one sample sequenced in a study of T cell repertoires in cytomegalovirus infection. Via MiXCR, TCRdb re-called the reads, giving one row per CDR3 protein. The table has some 900,000 distinct CDR3 sequences, 32% seen once; the top ten hold 9.5% to 15%. These receptors' antigens are unknown. The specimen comprised cultured CD8+ T cells from PBMCs, sampled from culture after CMV antigen stimulation. The source is a human donor in good health (CMV status not recorded). Some clones in this sample may be carry-over from other donors' samples.

The rearrangement uses TRBV27 and TRBJ2-1, with 11 nucleotides matching TRBD2. There are 16 residues in the CDR3. CDR1 is MNHEY, CDR2 SMNVEV, per germline (reference sequence). Losses at the gene ends were 4 bases for V and 8 bases for J; bases not matched to a gene: 10. CDR3 loop: CASSSVGLAGWDEQFF. CDR3 in DNA: TGTGCCAGCAGTTCCGTAGGACTAGCGGGTTGGGATGAGCAGTTCTTC.

This clonotype was found a few times. The chain recombines TRBV7-2 with TRBJ2-1; 11 positions agree with TRBD1. Germline V gene lookup returns CDR1 SGHTA and CDR2 FQGNSA. The V gene end was trimmed by 5 bases and the J gene end by 8 bases; junction bases not matched to a gene: 8. The CDR3 has 15 amino acids. The CDR3 region has the DNA TGTGCCAGCAGCGAGGACAGGGGGCTAGGGCATGAGCAGTTCTTC. Its protein is CASSEDRGLGHEQFF.

A few counts support this clonotype. This rearrangement joins TRBV7-6 to TRBJ2-3, with D possibly TRBD1 on 5 matching bases. The V and J ends lost 1 base and 4 bases respectively, with 9 bases between them. The CDR3 extends over 14 amino acids. CDR1 is SGHVS and CDR2 is FNYEAQ in the germline V gene. CDR3 sequence (DNA): TGTGCCAGCAGCTTAGAAGGGGTTCCAGATACGCAGTATTTT. This translates into CASSLEGVPDTQYF.

The V and J genes are TRBV4-1 and TRBJ1-4; possible D gene TRBD1, 5 bases. CDR3 length: 16 residues. V dropped 3 bases and J dropped 8 bases, with 19 bases sitting between them. CDR1 and CDR2 (germline): MGHRA, YSYEKL. CDR3 loop: CASSQSSWGEGEKLFF. CDR3 DNA sequence: TGCGCCAGCAGCCAGTCCTCATGGGGGGAGGGCGAAAAACTGTTTTTT.

J is TRBJ2-5 and V is TRBV6-1, with D perhaps being TRBD1 or TRBD2 (6 bases each). V shed 11 bases and J shed 6 bases, with 16 bases lying between them. CDR3 length: 12 residues. From germline, CDR1 is MNHNS and CDR2 SASEGT. Here the CDR3 DNA reads TGTGCCTCACTTAGAGGGGGGAAGACCCAGTACTTC. Amino acids: CASLRGGKTQYF.

This clonotype was counted many times. The chain couples TRBV5-5 to TRBJ2-1; D is unresolved. Germline CDR1 SGHKS, CDR2 YYEKEE (reference sequence). The CDR3 has 14 residues. V gave up 1 base and J gave up 2 bases, with 7 bases separating them. CDR3 DNA sequence: TGTGCCAGCAGCTTGCGGCTAGCCTACAATGAGCAGTTCTTC. The encoded protein is CASSLRLAYNEQFF.

This sequence joins TRBV5-8 and TRBJ2-5; TRBD1 matches at 8 bases. Germline-derived CDR1 and CDR2 are SGHTS and YDEGEE. CDR3 length: 15 residues. J was trimmed by 5 bases and V by 3 bases; bases with no gene match: 9. For the CDR3, the DNA is TGTGCCAGCAGCTCAACAGGGGGGCTGGGGGAGACCCAGTACTTC. It is translated as CASSSTGGLGETQYF. The entire variable domain, with the rest obtained from reference TRBV5-8 and TRBJ2-5, is as follows: EAGVTQSPTHLIKTRGQQATLRCSPISGHTSVYWYQQALGLGLQFLLWYDEGEERNRGNFPPRFSGRQFPNYSSELNVNALELEDSALYLCASSSTGGLGETQYFGPGTRLLVL.